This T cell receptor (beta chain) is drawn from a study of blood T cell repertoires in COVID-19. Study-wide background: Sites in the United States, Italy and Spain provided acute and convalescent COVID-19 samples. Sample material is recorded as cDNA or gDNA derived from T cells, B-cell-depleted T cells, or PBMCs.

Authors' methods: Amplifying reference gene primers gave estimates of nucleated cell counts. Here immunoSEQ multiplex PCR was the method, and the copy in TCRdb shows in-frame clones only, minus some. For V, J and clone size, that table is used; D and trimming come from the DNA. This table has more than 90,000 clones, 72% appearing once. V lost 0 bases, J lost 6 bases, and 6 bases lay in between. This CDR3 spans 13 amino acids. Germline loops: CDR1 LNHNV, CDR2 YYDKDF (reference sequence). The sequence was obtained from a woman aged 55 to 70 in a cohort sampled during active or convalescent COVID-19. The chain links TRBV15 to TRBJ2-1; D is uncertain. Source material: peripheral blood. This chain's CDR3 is CATSRDRVNEQFF. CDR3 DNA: TGTGCCACCAGCAGAGACCGAGTCAATGAGCAGTTCTTC.